The TCR beta chain described here comes from a study of cytotoxic CD8 clonotypes in ibrutinib-treated CLL. At the level of the study: It was after a median roughly eleven months of treatment, range 6 to 36, that response samples were taken. Across samples, productive templates numbered approximately 250,000 and productive rearrangements reached 94,082 on average. Whole-study results and caveats: Baseline clonality exceeded age-matched healthy donors and tracked circulating CD8+ T-cell counts. Clonality was elevated at ibrutinib response and had returned toward baseline at progression.

The table lists this clone with many counts. Its antigen is not known. Repertoires were generated with immunoSEQ multiplex PCR, while TCRdb's copy carries only in-frame clones and drops some. The sample records roughly 63,000 clones, 57% being singletons. CDR3 size: 16 residues. The ends lost 1 base at V and 7 bases at J; junction bases unmatched: 9. Germline CDR1 is GTSNPN and CDR2 is SVGIG (reference sequence). The chain carries TRBV30 and TRBJ2-3; 12 bases line up with TRBD2. This clonotype was obtained from a human donor with chronic lymphocytic leukemia. Here the sequenced sample was PBMCs, taken after 12 months of ibrutinib treatment. CDR3: CAWSAKRTSGMNTQYF. The CDR3 DNA is TGTGCCTGGAGTGCCAAACGGACTAGCGGGATGAATACGCAGTATTTT.